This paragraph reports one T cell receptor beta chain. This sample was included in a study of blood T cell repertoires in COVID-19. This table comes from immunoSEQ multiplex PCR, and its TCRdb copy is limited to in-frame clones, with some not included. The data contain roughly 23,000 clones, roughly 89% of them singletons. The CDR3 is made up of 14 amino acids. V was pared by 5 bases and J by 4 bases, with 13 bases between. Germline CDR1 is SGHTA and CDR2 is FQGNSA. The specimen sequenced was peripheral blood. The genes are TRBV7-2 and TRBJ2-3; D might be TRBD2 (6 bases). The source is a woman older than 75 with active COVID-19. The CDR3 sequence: CASSPGRGADTQYF. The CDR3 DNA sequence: TGTGCCAGCAGCCCCGGGAGAGGAGCAGATACGCAGTATTTT.